Shown below are 15 T cell receptor beta chains from a single sample sequenced in a study of blood T cell repertoires in COVID-19. TCRdb's table, derived via immunoSEQ multiplex PCR, lists solely in-frame clones and lacks some. Among some 73,000 clones listed, 82% were seen once. The source material was peripheral blood. The receptors stem from a woman aged 55-75 years with acute or convalescent COVID-19.

V and J are TRBV7-3 and TRBJ2-2; 8 positions match TRBD2. Losses at the gene ends were 5 bases for V and 5 bases for J; bases not matched to a gene: 10. The CDR3 runs to 16 residues. Germline V CDR1 and CDR2: SGHTA, FQGTGA. CDR3 region: CASSPSSGGVTGELFF. The CDR3 DNA is TGTGCCAGCAGCCCCTCAAGCGGGGGTGTAACCGGGGAGCTGTTTTTT.

The CDR3: CASSPGTDYGYTF. DNA for the CDR3: TGTGCCAGCAGCCCCGGGACAGACTATGGCTACACCTTC. The chain employs TRBV7-9 and TRBJ1-2, with 7 nucleotides matching TRBD1. Trimming at V came to 5 bases and at J to 3 bases, leaving 3 bases not matched to a gene. Germline V gene sequence: CDR1 SEHNR, CDR2 FQNEAQ (reference sequence). The CDR3 runs to 13 residues.

This clone has more than one count but fewer than ten. This chain connects TRBV7-3 to TRBJ1-1; 8 bases fit TRBD1. The V gene end was trimmed by 5 bases and the J gene end by 0 bases; junction bases not matched to a gene: 11. Germline CDR1 and CDR2: SGHTA and FQGTGA. The CDR3 has 17 amino acids. CDR3 in amino acids: CASSNEVAGGMNTEAFF. The DNA of the CDR3 is TGTGCCAGCAGCAATGAGGTGGCAGGGGGCATGAACACTGAAGCTTTCTTT.

This chain connects TRBV28 to TRBJ2-7, with a weak D call TRBD1 (5 bases). Germline V CDR1 and CDR2: MDHEN, SYDVKM. CDR3 length: 14 amino acids. V was trimmed by 10 bases and J by 2 bases, leaving 18 bases between them. The CDR3 bases are TGTGCCACCAGACAGCCTATCGCGCCCTACGAGCAGTACTTC. Protein product: CATRQPIAPYEQYF.

CDR3 amino acids: CASSLEAAGGPQHF. The CDR3 DNA is TGTGCCAGCAGCTTGGAGGCAGCGGGAGGGCCCCAGCATTTT. This sequence joins TRBV5-4 and TRBJ1-5, with D hard to call. V was cut by 0 bases and J by 9 bases, with 13 bases left in between. This CDR3 has 14 amino acids. CDR1 SGHNT and CDR2 YYREEE come from the germline V gene (reference sequence).

The chain employs TRBV28 and TRBJ1-5, with D possibly matching TRBD1 (5 bases). V was cut by 7 bases and J by 0 bases, with 16 bases left in between. Germline CDR1 MDHEN, CDR2 SYDVKM. CDR3 length equals 16 residues. Here the CDR3 reads CASTPGGFLSNQPQHF. In DNA, the CDR3 is TGTGCCAGCACCCCGGGGGGGTTCCTTAGCAATCAGCCCCAGCATTTT.

The CDR3 loop reads CASSLDTGELFF. CDR3 nucleotides: TGTGCCAGCAGCCTTGACACCGGGGAGCTGTTTTTT. V and J are TRBV7-6 and TRBJ2-2, with D unresolved. V lost 5 bases and J lost 3, with 4 bases in between. Germline V gives CDR1 SGHVS, CDR2 FNYEAQ. This CDR3 is 12 amino acids long.

The chain recombines TRBV5-1 with TRBJ2-7, with 7 bases matching TRBD1. The CDR3 covers 16 residues. Germline CDR1 and CDR2: SGHRS and YFSETQ. The V and J ends lost 4 bases and 0 bases, in that order; junction bases with no gene match: 10. CDR3 in amino acids: CASSRDWDRYSYEQYF. CDR3 sequence (DNA): TGCGCCAGCAGCAGAGACTGGGACAGATACTCCTACGAGCAGTACTTC. Full variable domain (outside the CDR3, taken from reference TRBV5-1 and TRBJ2-7): KAGVTQTPRYLIKTRGQQVTLSCSPISGHRSVSWYQQTPGQGLQFLFEYFSETQRNKGNFPGRFSGRQFSNSRSEMNVSTLELGDSALYLCASSRDWDRYSYEQYFGPGTRLTVT.

The chain is built from TRBV5-4 and TRBJ2-3, with 8 bases that match TRBD1. Germline assignment: CDR1 SGHNT and CDR2 YYREEE (reference sequence). V was clipped by 7 bases and J by 3 bases; unmatched bases: 4. The length of the CDR3 is 13 residues. The CDR3: CASGTGGTDTQYF. CDR3 bases: TGTGCCAGCGGGACAGGAGGTACAGATACGCAGTATTTT.

V gene TRBV19 combines with J gene TRBJ1-1, with D perhaps TRBD1 (5 bases). Between the trimmed V and J ends, which lost 3 bases and 1 base, there was a span of 12 bases. Germline values: CDR1 LNHDA, CDR2 SQIVND (reference sequence). This CDR3 has 15 residues. For the CDR3, the DNA is TGTGCCAGTAGTATCGGGTTCCAGGGGAACACTGAAGCTTTCTTT. Encoded protein: CASSIGFQGNTEAFF.

The V and J genes are TRBV30 and TRBJ1-2; 8 positions agree with TRBD1. This CDR3 has 14 amino acids. CDR1 is GTSNPN, CDR2 SVGIG, per germline (reference sequence). Trimming removed 4 bases from V and 3 bases from J; junction bases left unmatched: 7. The CDR3 nucleotides read TGTGCCTGGACCCGACAGGGGACGGACTATGGCTACACCTTC. It encodes CAWTRQGTDYGYTF. The full variable domain, completed using reference TRBV30 and TRBJ1-2, is SQTIHQWPATLVQPVGSPLSLECTVEGTSNPNLYWYRQAAGRGLQLLFYSVGIGQISSEVPQNLSASRPQDRQFILSSKKLLLSDSGFYLCAWTRQGTDYGYTFGSGTRLTVV.

The genes are TRBV27 and TRBJ1-1; 9 bases are shared with TRBD1. Trimming took 6 bases from V and 4 from J; bases not matched to a gene: 15. This CDR3 is 17 amino acids long. CDR1 is MNHEY and CDR2 is SMNVEV in the germline V gene (reference sequence). The CDR3 here is CASSLWTGVGLGTEAFF. The CDR3 region has the DNA TGTGCCAGCAGCTTGTGGACAGGGGTGGGTCTCGGCACTGAAGCTTTCTTT.

The gene calls are TRBV7-8 and TRBJ1-3; TRBD1 agrees at 8 bases. The ends lost 2 bases at V and 3 bases at J; junction bases unmatched: 9. This CDR3 region has 17 residues. The V gene's germline CDR1 is SGHVS and CDR2 FQNEAQ. The CDR3 reads CASSLTPRQGSGNTIYF. CDR3 nucleotides: TGTGCCAGCAGCTTAACCCCGCGACAGGGGAGTGGAAACACCATATATTTT.

The CDR3 region has the DNA TGTGCCAGCTCACCGGACAGGGCGCGCATCGAAAAACTGTTTTTT. Translation: CASSPDRARIEKLFF. The chain combines TRBV18 with TRBJ1-4, with 8 positions matching TRBD1. The germline V gene encodes CDR1 KGHSH and CDR2 LQKENI. V was pared by 3 bases and J by 8 bases, with 8 bases of the junction left unmatched. The CDR3 is 15 amino acids.

The chain uses TRBV5-4 and TRBJ2-3; 13 bases align to TRBD2. Germline V gives CDR1 SGHNT, CDR2 YYREEE (reference sequence). The CDR3 has 18 residues. V trimming: 4 bases; J trimming: 3 bases; junction bases outside the gene matches: 11. CDR3 in DNA: TGTGCCAGCAGCCCCAGACTAGCGGGAGGCGGAAGAACAGATACGCAGTATTTT. Protein sequence: CASSPRLAGGGRTDTQYF.